This record covers a single T cell receptor (beta chain). The sample belongs to a study of PD-L1 blockade in urothelial cancer. As for the study in general: Patients initiated atezolizumab in about 2014 at 1,200 mg intravenously every 3 weeks. About 90% of the 29 patients comprised males who had bladder-origin urothelial cancer. Analyses were performed on blood at 3 weeks after treatment start (the second dose) and at 6 weeks.

The CDR3 contains 14 residues. The V end was cut by 0 bases, the J end by 0 bases, with 5 bases between. Germline lookup yields CDR1 SGHRS and CDR2 YFSETQ. Added to each PCR by spiking were synthetic TCR analog templates. The protocol was immunoSEQ multiplex PCR, while the TCRdb copy is restricted to in-frame clones and leaves out a portion. The repertoire consists of over 75,000 clones, with under 90% occurring once and the leading ten covering over 13%. Time point specified: pretreatment peripheral blood. This specimen consisted of PBMCs, obtained around atezolizumab (anti-PD-L1) treatment. V usage is TRBV5-1 and J usage is TRBJ2-3; D gene ambiguous. This TCR was sampled from a man aged 55 to 70 with urothelial cancer. The chain's CDR3 is CASSLGSSTDTQYF. In DNA form, the CDR3 reads TGCGCCAGCAGCTTGGGTTCTAGCACAGATACGCAGTATTTT.